This TCR beta chain was documented in a study of beta chain features in type 1 diabetes. V lost 3 bases, J lost 1 base, and 10 bases lay in between. CDR1 and CDR2 from the germline V gene are GTSNPN and SVGIG (reference sequence). The CDR3 covers 13 residues. TCRB transcripts that were expressed got sequenced, as all of the isolated RNA had been reverse transcribed. The table came from immunoSEQ multiplex PCR; TCRdb's copy has only in-frame clones and leaves some out. The sample lists hundreds of thousands of clones, 68% occurring once. The chain combines TRBV30 with TRBJ2-7; D is unresolved. Sequencing was carried out using naive CD4+ T cells from blood. The sequence derives from a man aged 30-40 years in good health. In nucleotides, the CDR3 is TGTGCCTGGAGGACATTTTCGTCCTACGAGCAGTACTTC. It is translated as CAWRTFSSYEQYF.